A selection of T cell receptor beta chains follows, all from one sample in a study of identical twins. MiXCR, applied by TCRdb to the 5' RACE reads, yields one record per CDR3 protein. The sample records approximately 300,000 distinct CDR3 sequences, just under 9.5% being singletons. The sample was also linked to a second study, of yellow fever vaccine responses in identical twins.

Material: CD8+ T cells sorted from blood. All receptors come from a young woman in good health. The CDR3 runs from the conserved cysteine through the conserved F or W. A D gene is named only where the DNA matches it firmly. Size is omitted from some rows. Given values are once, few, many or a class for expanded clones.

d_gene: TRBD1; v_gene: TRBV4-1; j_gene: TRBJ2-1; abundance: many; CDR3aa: CASSPNHVTGTGGGNEQFF; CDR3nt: TGCGCCAGCAGCCCGAATCATGTAACCGGGACAGGGGGAGGAAATGAGCAGTTCTTC
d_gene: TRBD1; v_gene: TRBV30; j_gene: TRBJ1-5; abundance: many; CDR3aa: CAWSGTGEVQPQHF; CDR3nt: TGTGCCTGGAGTGGGACAGGGGAGGTTCAGCCCCAGCATTTT
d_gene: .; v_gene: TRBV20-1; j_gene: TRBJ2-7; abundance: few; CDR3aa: CSASGPGTSSVSYEQYF; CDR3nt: TGCAGTGCTAGTGGTCCCGGGACCTCTTCGGTGAGCTACGAGCAGTACTTC
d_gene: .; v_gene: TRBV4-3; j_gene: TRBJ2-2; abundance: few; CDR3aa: CASSPSGSTTGELFF; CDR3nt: TGCGCCAGCAGCCCGTCCGGGAGTACCACCGGGGAGCTGTTTTTT
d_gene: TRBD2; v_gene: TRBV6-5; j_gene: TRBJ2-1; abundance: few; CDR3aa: CASSYGTSRGATYNEQFF; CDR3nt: TGTGCCAGCAGTTACGGGACTAGCAGGGGAGCCACCTACAATGAGCAGTTCTTC
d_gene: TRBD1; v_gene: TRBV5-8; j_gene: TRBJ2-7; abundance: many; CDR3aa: CASSVYRGSYEQYF; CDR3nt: TGTGCCAGCAGCGTTTACAGGGGATCCTACGAGCAGTACTTC
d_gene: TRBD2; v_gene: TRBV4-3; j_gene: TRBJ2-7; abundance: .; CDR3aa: CASSQHGLAPEQYF; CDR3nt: TGCGCCAGCAGCCAACATGGACTAGCCCCCGAGCAGTACTTC
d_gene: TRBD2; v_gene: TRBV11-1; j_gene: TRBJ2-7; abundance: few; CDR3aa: CASSAAGGSSLAGQYEQYF; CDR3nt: TGTGCCAGCTCAGCCGCCGGGGGCTCCAGTCTAGCGGGCCAATACGAGCAGTACTTC
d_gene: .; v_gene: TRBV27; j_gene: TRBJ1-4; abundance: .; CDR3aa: CASSLSVGPATNEKLFF; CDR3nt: TGTGCCAGCAGTTTATCGGTGGGGCCTGCAACTAATGAAAAACTGTTTTTT
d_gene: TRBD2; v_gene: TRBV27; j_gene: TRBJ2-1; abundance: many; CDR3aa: CASGSSGSSYNEQFF; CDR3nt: TGTGCCAGCGGGTCTAGCGGGAGCTCCTACAATGAGCAGTTCTTC
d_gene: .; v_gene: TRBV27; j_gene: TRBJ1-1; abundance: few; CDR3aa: CASRGQNTEAFF; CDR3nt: TGTGCCAGCCGGGGGCAGAACACTGAAGCTTTCTTT
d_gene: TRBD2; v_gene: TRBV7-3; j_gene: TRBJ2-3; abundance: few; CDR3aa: CASSLSGGAETQYF; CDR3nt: TGTGCCAGCAGCCTTAGCGGGGGGGCGGAAACGCAGTATTTT
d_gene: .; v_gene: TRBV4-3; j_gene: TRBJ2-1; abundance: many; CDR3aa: CASSQEWDLSYNEQFF; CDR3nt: TGCGCCAGCAGCCAAGAGTGGGATCTCTCCTACAATGAGCAGTTCTTC
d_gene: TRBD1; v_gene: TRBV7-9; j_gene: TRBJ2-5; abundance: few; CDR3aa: CASSQRWDREEETQYF; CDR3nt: TGTGCCAGCAGTCAACGCTGGGACAGGGAGGAAGAGACCCAGTACTTC
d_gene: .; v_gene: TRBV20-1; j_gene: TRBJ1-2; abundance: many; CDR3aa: CSASPPWEYGYTF; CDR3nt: TGCAGTGCTAGTCCCCCGTGGGAGTATGGCTACACCTTC